This T cell receptor (beta chain) was observed in a study of blood T cell repertoires in COVID-19. Overall study context: Specimens from acute and convalescent COVID-19 originated in the United States, Italy and Spain.

In the original workflow: Estimates of nucleated cell counts were drawn from the amplification of reference gene primers. The data were produced by immunoSEQ multiplex PCR, yet TCRdb's version contains in-frame clones alone and is incomplete. V and J calls and clone size are given by that table; D and trimming were obtained from the DNA. This table holds almost 95,000 clones, around 67% found once. This clone was found a few times. The CDR3 totals 13 residues. Between the trimmed V and J ends, which lost 3 bases and 1 base, there was a span of 7 bases. The germline CDR1 and CDR2 sequences are GTSNPN and SVGIG (reference sequence).

The chain is built from TRBV30 and TRBJ1-3, with D possibly being TRBD1 (5 bases). Sample: peripheral blood. This receptor was taken from a woman aged 60-75 years in a cohort sampled during active or convalescent COVID-19. CDR3 protein: CAWSQGSGNTIYF. The CDR3 DNA is TGTGCCTGGAGCCAGGGTTCTGGAAACACCATATATTTT.